Listed below are T cell receptor beta chains from one sample, sequenced in a study of cytomegalovirus exposure and HLA in healthy donors. Clones were sequenced by immunoSEQ multiplex PCR, and TCRdb holds only the in-frame ones, with some missing. The data show around 130,000 clones, with more than 65% seen just once and roughly 3% held by the top ten. Sequencing was done on a sample of PBMCs. The receptors shown here come from a woman aged 55-75 years in good health and CMV-seropositive. Each CDR3 is given with its conserved first and last residue. A D gene is named only where the DNA matches it firmly. Expanded clones are given a class, and other clones once, few, many or no size at all.

V gene	J gene	D gene	clone size	CDR3 length	CDR3 DNA	CDR3 protein
TRBV10-3	TRBJ2-3	TRBD2	NA	16	TGTGCCATCAGTGAGATGGCTAGCGGGGGGGTGGATACGCAGTATTTT	CAISEMASGGVDTQYF
TRBV10-1	TRBJ1-1	NA	once	13	TGCGCCAGCAGTGCCAACGGGGACACTGAAGCTTTCTTT	CASSANGDTEAFF
TRBV6-8	TRBJ2-5	NA	NA	17	TGTGCCAGCAGTTACCGACAGTTCTTGAGGCCCCAAGAGACCCAGTACTTC	CASSYRQFLRPQETQYF
TRBV19	TRBJ1-5	TRBD1	medium-sized	15	TGTGCCAGTAGTGGGACAGGGGCCTTTAATCAGCCCCAGCATTTT	CASSGTGAFNQPQHF
TRBV19	TRBJ1-5	NA	few	14	TGTGCCAGTAGTAACCGAGAGCCCAATCAGCCCCAGCATTTT	CASSNREPNQPQHF
TRBV7-2	TRBJ1-4	NA	NA	15	TGTGCCAGCAGCTTTGTAGCGGTAACTAATGAAAAACTGTTTTTT	CASSFVAVTNEKLFF
TRBV6-5	TRBJ2-3	NA	few	13	TGTGCCAGCAGTTGGGCAGGCACAGATACGCAGTATTTT	CASSWAGTDTQYF
TRBV14	TRBJ2-3	NA	few	14	TGTGCCAGCAGCCAAAGGGAGCGTACAGATACGCAGTATTTT	CASSQRERTDTQYF
TRBV6-6	TRBJ2-3	TRBD2	NA	14	TGTGCCAGCAGACTAGCGGCTTCCACAGATACGCAGTATTTT	CASRLAASTDTQYF
TRBV11-2	TRBJ1-6	NA	NA	15	TGTGCCAGCAGCCCCTCCACAGTTGGACTATCACCCCTCCACTTT	CASSPSTVGLSPLHF
TRBV6-1	TRBJ1-4	NA	once	14	TGTGCCAGCGGACAGATTGCAACTAATGAAAAACTGTTTTTT	CASGQIATNEKLFF
TRBV11-3	TRBJ2-7	NA	NA	14	TGTGCCAGCAGCCCCCAGGGGATGTCGGGGGAGCAGTACTTC	CASSPQGMSGEQYF
TRBV10-2	TRBJ2-1	TRBD2	NA	16	TGCGCCAGCAGTGATCGCACTAGCGGGGCTTACAATGAGCAGTTCTTC	CASSDRTSGAYNEQFF